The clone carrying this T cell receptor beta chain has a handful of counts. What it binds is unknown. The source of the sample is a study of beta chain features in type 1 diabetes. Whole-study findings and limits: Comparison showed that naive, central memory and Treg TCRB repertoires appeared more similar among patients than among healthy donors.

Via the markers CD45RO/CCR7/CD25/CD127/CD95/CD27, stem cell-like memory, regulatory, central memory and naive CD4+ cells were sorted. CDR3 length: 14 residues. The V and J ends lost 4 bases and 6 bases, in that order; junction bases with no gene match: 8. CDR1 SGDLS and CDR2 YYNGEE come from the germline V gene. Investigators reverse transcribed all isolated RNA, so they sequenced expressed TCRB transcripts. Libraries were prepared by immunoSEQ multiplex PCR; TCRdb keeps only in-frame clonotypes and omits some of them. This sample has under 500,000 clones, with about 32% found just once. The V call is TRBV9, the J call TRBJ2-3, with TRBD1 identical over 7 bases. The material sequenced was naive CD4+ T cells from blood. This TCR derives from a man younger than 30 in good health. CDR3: CASSPQGVADTQYF. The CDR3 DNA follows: TGTGCCAGCAGCCCCCAGGGGGTGGCGGATACGCAGTATTTT.